Listed here are 8 T cell receptor beta chains from one sample, sequenced in a study of HIV-infected patients and healthy controls. No cell fractionation was done, so the repertoire covers all unsorted peripheral blood T cells. About 500 ng RNA was reverse transcribed with alpha and beta constant-region primers. Using multiplexing indices, alpha and beta chain libraries were generated apart by chain-specific third strand synthesis. TCRdb reprocessed the 5' RACE reads via MiXCR and lists one record per CDR3 protein. The sample gives tens of thousands of distinct CDR3 sequences, 8.5% to 9% of which show up once; 3% to 4.5% is in the top ten. Sequenced: blood. The receptors were gathered from an adult in good health.

This clonotype was picked up a small number of times. V usage is TRBV20-1 and J usage is TRBJ2-1, with 11 nucleotides matching TRBD1. Germline lookup yields CDR1 DFQATT and CDR2 SNEGSKA (reference sequence). Losses at the gene ends were 3 bases for V and 6 bases for J; bases not matched to a gene: 10. The CDR3 contains 16 residues. CDR3 nucleotides: TGCAGTGCTAGGGTCGCCGGACAGGGGGCCAGCAATGAGCAGTTCTTC. Translated, it gives CSARVAGQGASNEQFF.

The chain combines TRBV5-1 with TRBJ1-4; the D is unclear. V was cut by 5 bases and J by 6 bases, with 11 bases left in between. Germline V gene data show CDR1 as SGHRS and CDR2 as YFSETQ. This CDR3 has 13 amino acids. CDR3 DNA sequence: TGCGCCAGCAGGTCCGTTGCCCATGAAAAACTGTTTTTT. Its translation is CASRSVAHEKLFF.

This clonotype counts as medium-sized. CDR3 DNA: TGCGCCAGCAGCGCCGGACAGGCAGCTAATGAAAAACTGTTTTTT. Translating gives CASSAGQAANEKLFF. The chain links TRBV5-1 to TRBJ1-4; 7 bases map to TRBD1. Germline CDR1 and CDR2: SGHRS and YFSETQ. Trimming at V came to 4 bases and at J to 3 bases, leaving 6 bases not matched to a gene. The CDR3 loop spans 15 amino acids. The full variable domain, completed using reference TRBV5-1 and TRBJ1-4, is KAGVTQTPRYLIKTRGQQVTLSCSPISGHRSVSWYQQTPGQGLQFLFEYFSETQRNKGNFPGRFSGRQFSNSRSEMNVSTLELGDSALYLCASSAGQAANEKLFFGSGTQLSVL.

This clonotype was counted at least ten times. The chain employs TRBV20-1 and TRBJ1-1; D is possibly TRBD1 (6 bases). There are 13 residues in the CDR3. V was shortened by 8 bases and J by 1 base, with 14 bases between the two germline ends. Germline V lookup: CDR1 DFQATT, CDR2 SNEGSKA (reference sequence). The CDR3: CSLKGGWNTEAFF. The CDR3 DNA follows: TGCAGTCTTAAGGGGGGTTGGAACACTGAAGCTTTCTTT.

This sequence joins TRBV2 and TRBJ2-5; TRBD2 aligns across 9 bases. The CDR3 covers 18 residues. Germline CDR1 reads SNHLY; CDR2 reads FYNNEI. Losses at the gene ends were 0 bases for V and 4 bases for J; bases not matched to a gene: 12. The CDR3 nucleotides read TGTGCCAGCAGTGAAGCCAAGTACGGGACTAGCTATGGAGAGACCCAGTACTTC. As protein: CASSEAKYGTSYGETQYF.

Within the sample, this clonotype is medium-sized. J is TRBJ1-1 and V is TRBV12-3 or TRBV12-4, with unresolved D. V was clipped by 7 bases and J by 2 bases, with 11 bases between them. The CDR3 length is 13 residues. The CDR3 is CASNGRGNTEAFF. The CDR3 nucleotides read TGTGCCAGCAACGGCAGAGGAAACACTGAAGCTTTCTTT.

The chain links TRBV7-3 to TRBJ1-1; D is possibly TRBD1 (5 bases). CDR1 and CDR2 (germline): SGHTA, FQGTGA. The CDR3 length is 15 residues. The V end lost 7 bases, the J end lost 0 bases, and 15 bases lay between the germline ends. DNA of the CDR3: TGTGCCAGCAATAAATCCCCAGGGATGAACACTGAAGCTTTCTTT. The encoded protein is CASNKSPGMNTEAFF.

This sequence joins TRBV27 and TRBJ2-3, with D perhaps TRBD1 or TRBD2 (5 bases each). This CDR3 is built from 13 residues. Trimming cost V 6 bases and J 6 bases, with 13 bases left between them. The germline V gene encodes CDR1 MNHEY and CDR2 SMNVEV (reference sequence). The DNA for the CDR3 is TGTGCCAGCAGACTGGGGACCCGGGATACGCAGTATTTT. It is translated as CASRLGTRDTQYF.